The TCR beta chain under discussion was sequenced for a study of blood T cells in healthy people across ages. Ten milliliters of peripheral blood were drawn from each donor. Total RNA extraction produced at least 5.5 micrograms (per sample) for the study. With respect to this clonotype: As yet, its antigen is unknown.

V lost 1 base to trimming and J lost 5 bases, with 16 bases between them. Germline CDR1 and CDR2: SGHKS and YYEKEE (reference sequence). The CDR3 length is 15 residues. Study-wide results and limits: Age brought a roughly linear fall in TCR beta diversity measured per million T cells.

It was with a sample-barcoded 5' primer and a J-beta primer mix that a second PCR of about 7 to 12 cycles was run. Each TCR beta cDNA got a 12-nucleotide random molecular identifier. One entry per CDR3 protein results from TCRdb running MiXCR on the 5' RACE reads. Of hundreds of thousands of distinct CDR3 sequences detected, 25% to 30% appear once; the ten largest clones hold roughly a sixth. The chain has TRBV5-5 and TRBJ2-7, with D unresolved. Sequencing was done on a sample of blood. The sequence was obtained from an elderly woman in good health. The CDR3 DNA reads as TGTGCCAGCAGCTTGTCTAGGACCTCTTCCCACGAGCAGTACTTC. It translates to CASSLSRTSSHEQYF.